A single TCR beta chain is shown here with its context. This sample stems from a study of control samples from healthy donors and cancer patients. Deletions cut 0 bases from V and 3 bases from J, with 12 bases between. Per germline, CDR1 LNHDA and CDR2 SQIVND (reference sequence). CDR3 length equals 16 residues. The protocol was immunoSEQ multiplex PCR, while the TCRdb copy is restricted to in-frame clones and leaves out a portion. The table shows some 70,000 clones, with 65% to 85% occurring only once. The chain joins TRBV19 to TRBJ2-1; D possibly uses TRBD1 or TRBD2 (5 bases each). The receptor's source is a man in his sixties in good health. The sequenced sample was blood. The CDR3 DNA reads TGTGCCAGTAGTATAGATCTTTGGGACCTCTACAATGAGCAGTTCTTC. Protein sequence: CASSIDLWDLYNEQFF. The full variable domain, in which reference TRBV19 and TRBJ2-1 provide the parts outside the CDR3, is DGGITQSPKYLFRKEGQNVTLSCEQNLNHDAMYWYRQDPGQGLRLIYYSQIVNDFQKGDIAEGYSVSREKKESFPLTVTSAQKNPTAFYLCASSIDLWDLYNEQFFGPGTRLTVL.